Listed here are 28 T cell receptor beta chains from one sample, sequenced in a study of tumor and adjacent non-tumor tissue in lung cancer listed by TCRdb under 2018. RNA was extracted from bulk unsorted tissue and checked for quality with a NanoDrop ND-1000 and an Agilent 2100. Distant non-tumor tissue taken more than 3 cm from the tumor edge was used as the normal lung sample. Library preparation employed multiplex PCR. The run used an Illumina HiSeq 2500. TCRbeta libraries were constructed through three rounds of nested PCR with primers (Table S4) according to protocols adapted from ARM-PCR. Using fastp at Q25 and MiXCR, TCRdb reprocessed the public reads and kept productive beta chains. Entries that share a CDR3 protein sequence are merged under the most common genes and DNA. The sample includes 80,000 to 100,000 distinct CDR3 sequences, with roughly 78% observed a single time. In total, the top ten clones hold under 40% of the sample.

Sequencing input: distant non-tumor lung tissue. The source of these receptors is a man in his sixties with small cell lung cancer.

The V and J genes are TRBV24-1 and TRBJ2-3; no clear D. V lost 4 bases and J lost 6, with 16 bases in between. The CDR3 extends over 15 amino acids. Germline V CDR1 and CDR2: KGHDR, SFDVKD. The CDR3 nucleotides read TGTGCCACCAGTGAGGGTGGTAACAGACGTGATACGCAGTATTTT. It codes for CATSEGGNRRDTQYF.

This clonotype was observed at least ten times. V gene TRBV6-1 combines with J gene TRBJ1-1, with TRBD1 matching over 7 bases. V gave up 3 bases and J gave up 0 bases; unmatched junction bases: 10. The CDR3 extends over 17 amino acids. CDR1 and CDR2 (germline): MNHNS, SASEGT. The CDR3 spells CASSDDPEGAMNTEAFF. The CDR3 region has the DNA TGTGCCAGCAGTGATGACCCGGAGGGGGCGATGAACACTGAAGCTTTCTTT.

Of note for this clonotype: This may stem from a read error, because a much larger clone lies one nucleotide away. The CDR3 DNA is TGTGCCAGCAGCCTGATGACAGCAGATACGCAGTATTTT. This sequence encodes CASSLMTADTQYF. This chain links TRBV5-4 with TRBJ2-3; a weak D match, TRBD1 (5 bases). Germline V lookup: CDR1 SGHNT, CDR2 YYREEE (reference sequence). CDR3 length: 13 residues. V was shortened by 4 bases and J by 4 bases, with 10 bases between the two germline ends.

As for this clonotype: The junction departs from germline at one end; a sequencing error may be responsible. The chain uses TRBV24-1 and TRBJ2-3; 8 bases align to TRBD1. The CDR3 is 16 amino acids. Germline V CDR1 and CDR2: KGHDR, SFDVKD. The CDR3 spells CATRDLPTGDTDTQYF. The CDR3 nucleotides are TGCGCCACCAGAGATTTGCCGACAGGGGACACAGATACGCAGTATTTT.

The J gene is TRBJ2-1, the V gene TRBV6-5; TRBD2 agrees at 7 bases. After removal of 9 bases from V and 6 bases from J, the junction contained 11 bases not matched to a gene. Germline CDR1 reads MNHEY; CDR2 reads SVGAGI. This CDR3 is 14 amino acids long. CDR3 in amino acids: CASRGLEGPNEQFF. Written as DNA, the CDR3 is TGTGCCAGTAGAGGACTAGAGGGCCCCAATGAGCAGTTCTTC.

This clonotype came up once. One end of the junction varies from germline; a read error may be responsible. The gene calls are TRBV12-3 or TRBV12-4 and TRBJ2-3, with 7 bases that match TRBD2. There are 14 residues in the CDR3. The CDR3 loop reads CASSHSGSTDTQYF. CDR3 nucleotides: TGTGCAAGCAGTCATAGCGGGAGCACAGATACGCAGTATTTT.

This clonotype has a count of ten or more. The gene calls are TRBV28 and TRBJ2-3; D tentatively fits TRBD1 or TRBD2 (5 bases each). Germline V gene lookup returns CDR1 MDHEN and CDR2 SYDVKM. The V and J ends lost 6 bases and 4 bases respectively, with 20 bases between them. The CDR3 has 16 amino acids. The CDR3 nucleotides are TGTGCCAGCAGCTCCGAAGGGGAGAATGTGGCAGATACGCAGTATTTT. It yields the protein CASSSEGENVADTQYF.

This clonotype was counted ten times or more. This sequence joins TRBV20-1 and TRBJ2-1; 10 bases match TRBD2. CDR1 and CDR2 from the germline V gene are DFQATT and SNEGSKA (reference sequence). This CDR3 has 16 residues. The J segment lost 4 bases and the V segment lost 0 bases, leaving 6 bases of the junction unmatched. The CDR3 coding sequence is TGCAGTGCTAGAGATCTAAGCGGGAGGGAATACAATGAGCAGTTCTTC. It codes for CSARDLSGREYNEQFF.

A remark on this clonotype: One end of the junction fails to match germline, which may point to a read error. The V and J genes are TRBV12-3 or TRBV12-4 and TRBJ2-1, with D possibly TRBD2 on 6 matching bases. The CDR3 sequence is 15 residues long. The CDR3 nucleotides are TGTGCCAGCAGTGTACGACTAGAACGGTCAAATGAACAGTTCTTC. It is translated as CASSVRLERSNEQFF.

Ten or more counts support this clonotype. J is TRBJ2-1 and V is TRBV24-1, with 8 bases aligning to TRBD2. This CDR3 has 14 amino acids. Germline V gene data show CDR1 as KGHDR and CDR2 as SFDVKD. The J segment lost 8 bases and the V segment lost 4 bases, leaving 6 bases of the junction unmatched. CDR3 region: CATSETGGLDEQFF. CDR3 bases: TGTGCCACCAGTGAAACGGGAGGGTTAGATGAGCAGTTCTTC.

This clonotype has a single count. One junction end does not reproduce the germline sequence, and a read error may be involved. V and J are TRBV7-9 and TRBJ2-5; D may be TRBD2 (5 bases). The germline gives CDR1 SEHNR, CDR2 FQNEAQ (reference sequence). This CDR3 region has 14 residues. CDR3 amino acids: CASIYSRGFESQYF. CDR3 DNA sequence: TGTGCCAGCATCTACTCCAGAGGGTTCGAGAGCCAGTACTTC.

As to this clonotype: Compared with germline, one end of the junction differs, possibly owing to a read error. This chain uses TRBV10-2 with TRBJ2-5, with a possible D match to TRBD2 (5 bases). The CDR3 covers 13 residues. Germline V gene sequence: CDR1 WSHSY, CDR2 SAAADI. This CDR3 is CASSDLVGETHYF. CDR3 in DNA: TGCGCCAGCAGTGATCTCGTGGGAGAGACCCATTACTTC.

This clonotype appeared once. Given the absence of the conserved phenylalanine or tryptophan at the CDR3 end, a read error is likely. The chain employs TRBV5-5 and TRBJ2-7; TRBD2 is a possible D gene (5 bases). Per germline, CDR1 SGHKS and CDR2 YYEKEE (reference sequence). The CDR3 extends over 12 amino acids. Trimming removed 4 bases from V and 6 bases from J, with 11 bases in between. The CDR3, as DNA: TGTGCCAGCAGCCACGAAGGGAGCGAGCAGTACCTC. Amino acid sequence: CASSHEGSEQYL.

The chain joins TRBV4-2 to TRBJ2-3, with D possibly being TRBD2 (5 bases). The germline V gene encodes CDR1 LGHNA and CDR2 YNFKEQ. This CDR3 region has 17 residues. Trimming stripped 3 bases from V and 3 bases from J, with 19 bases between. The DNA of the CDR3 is TGTGCCAGCAGCCAGATGACTACCGTGAGGGCTACAGATACGCAGTATTTT. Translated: CASSQMTTVRATDTQYF.

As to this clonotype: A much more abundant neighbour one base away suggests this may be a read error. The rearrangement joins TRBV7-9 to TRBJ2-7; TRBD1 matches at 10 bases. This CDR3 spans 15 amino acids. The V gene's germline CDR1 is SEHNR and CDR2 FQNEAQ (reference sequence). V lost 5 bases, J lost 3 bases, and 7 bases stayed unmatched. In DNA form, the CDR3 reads TGTGCCAGCAGCAGGGGACAGGGGATCGTCTACGAGCAGTACTTC. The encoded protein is CASSRGQGIVYEQYF. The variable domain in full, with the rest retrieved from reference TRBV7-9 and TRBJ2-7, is DTGVSQNPRHKITKRGQNVTFRCDPISEHNRLYWYRQTLGQGPEFLTYFQNEAQLEKSRLLSDRFSAERPKGSFSTLEIQRTEQGDSAMYLCASSRGQGIVYEQYFGPGTRLTVT.

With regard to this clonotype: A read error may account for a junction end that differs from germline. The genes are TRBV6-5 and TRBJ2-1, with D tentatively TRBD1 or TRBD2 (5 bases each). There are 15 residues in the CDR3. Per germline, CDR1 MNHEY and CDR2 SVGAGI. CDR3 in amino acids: CASIYCGGVGNEQLF. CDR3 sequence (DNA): TGTGCCAGCATTTACTGTGGGGGTGTGGGTAATGAGCAGTTGTTC.

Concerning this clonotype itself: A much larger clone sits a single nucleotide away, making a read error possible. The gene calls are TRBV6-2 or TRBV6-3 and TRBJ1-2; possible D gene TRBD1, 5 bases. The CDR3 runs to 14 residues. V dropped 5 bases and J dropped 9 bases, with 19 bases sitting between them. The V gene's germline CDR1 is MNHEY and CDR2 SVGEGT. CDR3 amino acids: CASSTRTRGASYTF. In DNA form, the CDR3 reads TGTGCCAGCAGTACCCGGACAAGGGGCGCGAGCTACACCTTC.

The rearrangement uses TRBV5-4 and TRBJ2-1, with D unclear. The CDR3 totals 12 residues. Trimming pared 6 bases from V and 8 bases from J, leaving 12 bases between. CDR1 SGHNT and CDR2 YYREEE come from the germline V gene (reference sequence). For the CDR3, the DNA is TGTGCCAGCAACTTTGGGTTGGATGAGCAGTTCTTC. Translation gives CASNFGLDEQFF.

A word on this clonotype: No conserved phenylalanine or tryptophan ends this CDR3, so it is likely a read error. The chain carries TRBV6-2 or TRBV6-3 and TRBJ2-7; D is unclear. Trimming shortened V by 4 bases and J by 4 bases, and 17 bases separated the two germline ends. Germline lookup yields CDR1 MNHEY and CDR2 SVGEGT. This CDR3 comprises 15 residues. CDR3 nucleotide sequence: TGTGCCAGCAGTTCCTTAGACCGTACGCGGTACGAGCAGTACCTC. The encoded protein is CASSSLDRTRYEQYL.

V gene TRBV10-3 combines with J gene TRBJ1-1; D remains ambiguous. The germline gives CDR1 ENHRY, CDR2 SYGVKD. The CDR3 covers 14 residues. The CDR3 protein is CIISEWSGGTEAFF. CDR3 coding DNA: TGTATCATCAGTGAGTGGTCCGGCGGCACTGAAGCTTTCTTT.

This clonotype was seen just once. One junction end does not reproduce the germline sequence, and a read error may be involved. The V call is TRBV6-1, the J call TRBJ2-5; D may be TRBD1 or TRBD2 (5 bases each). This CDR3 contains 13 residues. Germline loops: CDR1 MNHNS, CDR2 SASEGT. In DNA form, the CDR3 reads TGTGCCAGCAATGAAGACGGGGCGGGCACCCAGTACTTC. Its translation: CASNEDGAGTQYF.

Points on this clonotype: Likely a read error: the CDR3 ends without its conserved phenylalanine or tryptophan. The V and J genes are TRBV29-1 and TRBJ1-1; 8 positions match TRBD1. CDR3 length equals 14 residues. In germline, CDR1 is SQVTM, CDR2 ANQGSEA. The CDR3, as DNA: TGCGGCGGCCGGGACAGGTCTAGGAGCACTGAAGCTTTCTAT. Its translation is CGGRDRSRSTEAFY.

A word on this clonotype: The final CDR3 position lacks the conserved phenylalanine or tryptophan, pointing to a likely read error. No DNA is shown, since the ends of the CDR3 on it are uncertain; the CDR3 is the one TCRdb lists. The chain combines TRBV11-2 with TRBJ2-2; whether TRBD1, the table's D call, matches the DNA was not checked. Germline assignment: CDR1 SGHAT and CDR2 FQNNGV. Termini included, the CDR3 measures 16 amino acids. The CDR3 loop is CASKKQVGVLRGELFS.

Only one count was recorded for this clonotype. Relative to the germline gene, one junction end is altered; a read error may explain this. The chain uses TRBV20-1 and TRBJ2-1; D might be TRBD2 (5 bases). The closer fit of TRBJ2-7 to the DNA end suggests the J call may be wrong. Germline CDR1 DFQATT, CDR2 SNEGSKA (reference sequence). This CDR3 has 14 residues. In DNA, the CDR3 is TGCATTGCTAGAGAGATCAGCGGTTACAATGAGCAGTACTTC. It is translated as CIAREISGYNEQYF.

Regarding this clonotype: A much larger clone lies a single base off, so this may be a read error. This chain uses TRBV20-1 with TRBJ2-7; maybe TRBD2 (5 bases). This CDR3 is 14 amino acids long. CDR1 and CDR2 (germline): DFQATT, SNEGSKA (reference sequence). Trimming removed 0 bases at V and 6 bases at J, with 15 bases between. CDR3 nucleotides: TGCAGTGCTAGAGATGGGATAACGGGGAGCGAGCAGTACGTC. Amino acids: CSARDGITGSEQYV.

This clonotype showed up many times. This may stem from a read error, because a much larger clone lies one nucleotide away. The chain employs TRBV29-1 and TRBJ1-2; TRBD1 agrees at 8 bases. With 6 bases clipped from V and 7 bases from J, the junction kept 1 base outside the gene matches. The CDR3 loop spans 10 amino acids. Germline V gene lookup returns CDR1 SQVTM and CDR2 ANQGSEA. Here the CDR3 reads CSVGTGGYTF. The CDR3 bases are TGCAGCGTGGGGACAGGTGGCTACACCTTC.

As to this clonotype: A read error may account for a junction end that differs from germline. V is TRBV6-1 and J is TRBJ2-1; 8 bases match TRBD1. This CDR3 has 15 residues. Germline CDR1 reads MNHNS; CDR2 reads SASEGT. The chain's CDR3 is CASSPGTGSYNEQFF. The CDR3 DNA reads TGTGCTAGCAGTCCTGGGACAGGAAGCTACAATGAGCAGTTCTTC.

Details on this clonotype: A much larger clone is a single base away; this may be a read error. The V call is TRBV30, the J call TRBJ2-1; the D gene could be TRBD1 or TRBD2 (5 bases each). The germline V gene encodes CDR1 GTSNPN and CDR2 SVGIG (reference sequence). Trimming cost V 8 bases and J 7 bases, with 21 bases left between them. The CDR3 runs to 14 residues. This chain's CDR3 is CARGECGYGNEQFF. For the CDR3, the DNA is TGTGCCCGGGGCGAGTGCGGTTATGGGAATGAGCAGTTCTTC.